This passage covers 14 T cell receptor beta chains from one sample sequenced in a study of T cell responses to AZD1222 COVID-19 vaccine. The protocol was immunoSEQ multiplex PCR, while the TCRdb copy is restricted to in-frame clones and leaves out a portion. Of just under 85,000 clones listed, 86% are singletons. Material: peripheral blood, obtained on day 0 of AZD1222 vaccination. The source of these receptors is an adult in good health.

The gene calls are TRBV28 and TRBJ2-3; 8 nucleotides align to TRBD1. Germline V lookup: CDR1 MDHEN, CDR2 SYDVKM. The CDR3 sequence is 16 residues long. V dropped 3 bases and J dropped 1; count of bases not matched to a gene: 6. For the CDR3, the DNA is TGTGCCAGCAGTTTTTATGGGACAGGTGGCACAGATACGCAGTATTTT. It codes for CASSFYGTGGTDTQYF.

The chain recombines TRBV11-2 with TRBJ2-2; TRBD1 or TRBD2 may be the D gene (5 bases each). The CDR3 contains 13 residues. With 4 bases removed from V and 7 bases from J, the gap between germline ends came to 10 bases. Germline loops: CDR1 SGHAT, CDR2 FQNNGV. CDR3 residues: CASSSEGFGELFF. DNA of the CDR3: TGTGCCAGCAGCTCCGAGGGGTTCGGGGAGCTGTTTTTT.

With respect to this clone: An end of the junction does not agree with germline; a read error may underlie this. The V and J genes are TRBV12-3 or TRBV12-4 and TRBJ2-5, with 7 bases identical to TRBD2. CDR3 size: 13 residues. This CDR3 is CASSLGGEETQYF. As DNA, the CDR3 is TGTGCCAGTAGTTTGGGGGGGGAAGAGACCCAGTACTTC.

This chain links TRBV6-5 with TRBJ1-1, with D unclear. The germline CDR1 and CDR2 sequences are MNHEY and SVGAGI. Trimming pared 7 bases from V and 6 bases from J, leaving 12 bases between. The CDR3 has 12 amino acids. CDR3 DNA: TGTGCCAGCACCTGGCCGTCCCCTGAAGCTTTCTTT. Protein sequence: CASTWPSPEAFF.

The chain has TRBV6-5 and TRBJ1-2, with 8 bases fitting TRBD1. This CDR3 is built from 13 residues. Per germline, CDR1 MNHEY and CDR2 SVGAGI. With V trimmed by 2 bases and J by 7 bases, 3 bases remained unmatched. CDR3 sequence: CASSYGDRGGYTF. In DNA, the CDR3 is TGTGCCAGCAGTTACGGAGACAGGGGTGGCTACACCTTC.

The genes are TRBV3-1 (or the pseudogene TRBV3-2) and TRBJ2-7, with D uncertain. CDR1 and CDR2 (germline): LGHDT, YNNKEL (reference sequence). Trimming removed 4 bases from V and 2 bases from J, with 9 bases in between. This CDR3 is 13 amino acids long. CDR3 sequence: CASSLSGTYEQYF. The CDR3 DNA reads as TGTGCCAGCAGCCTCTCCGGAACCTACGAGCAGTACTTC.

There are a few counts of this clone. The V gene is TRBV5-1, the J gene TRBJ1-1; D is possibly TRBD1 (6 bases). V lost 0 bases and J 4 bases, leaving 13 bases between the germline ends. CDR3 length: 15 residues. Germline V gives CDR1 SGHRS, CDR2 YFSETQ. The CDR3 here is CASSLERGRGTEAFF. The CDR3, as DNA: TGCGCCAGCAGCTTGGAGCGGGGGCGGGGCACTGAAGCTTTCTTT.

The chain combines TRBV18 with TRBJ1-2; D is ambiguous. From germline, CDR1 is KGHSH and CDR2 LQKENI. V dropped 0 bases and J dropped 6 bases, with 8 bases sitting between them. The CDR3 has 13 amino acids. The CDR3 protein is CASSPPARDGYTF. The CDR3 nucleotides are TGTGCCAGCTCACCACCGGCAAGGGATGGCTACACCTTC.

The chain employs TRBV6-5 and TRBJ2-3, with a tentative D call TRBD2 (5 bases). Germline-derived CDR1 and CDR2 are MNHEY and SVGAGI. V shed 0 bases and J shed 6 bases, with 13 bases lying between them. This CDR3 is built from 15 residues. The CDR3 DNA is TGTGCCAGCAGTTACTCGAGGGATAGGGCCGATACGCAGTATTTT. It specifies CASSYSRDRADTQYF.

This clone was counted a single time. J is TRBJ2-1 and V is TRBV28; tentatively, D is TRBD2 (6 bases). Deletions cut 0 bases from V and 3 bases from J, with 12 bases between. Germline assignment: CDR1 MDHEN and CDR2 SYDVKM. The CDR3 is 16 amino acids. The CDR3 coding sequence is TGTGCCAGCAGTTTATGGGGGGGAGTAGGCTACAATGAGCAGTTCTTC. This sequence encodes CASSLWGGVGYNEQFF.

The gene calls are TRBV6-2 or TRBV6-3 and TRBJ1-5; TRBD1 matches 7 bases. The CDR3 covers 13 residues. Per the germline V gene, CDR1 is MNHEY and CDR2 is SVGEGT. V lost 5 bases and J lost 4; bases outside the gene matches: 2. The CDR3 coding sequence is TGTGCCAGCAGTCGGACAGGTAATCAGCCCCAGCATTTT. It is translated as CASSRTGNQPQHF.

The V gene is TRBV6-1, the J gene TRBJ1-2, with TRBD1 as a possible D gene (5 bases). Germline CDR1 MNHNS, CDR2 SASEGT. Deletions cut 1 base from V and 6 bases from J, with 12 bases between. The length of the CDR3 is 14 residues. As DNA, the CDR3 is TGTGCCAGCAGTGAAGTGACAGAAGCTAATGGCTACACCTTC. Encoded protein: CASSEVTEANGYTF.

The chain recombines TRBV7-2 with TRBJ1-5, with D possibly being TRBD1 (6 bases). Trimming removed 3 bases from V and 7 bases from J, with 16 bases in between. The CDR3 loop spans 15 amino acids. Per the germline V gene, CDR1 is SGHTA and CDR2 is FQGNSA. CDR3 region: CASSLGGAQGQPQHF. CDR3 coding DNA: TGTGCCAGCAGCTTGGGAGGGGCGCAGGGGCAGCCCCAGCATTTT.

The gene calls are TRBV5-1 and TRBJ2-3; 8 bases map to TRBD2. Unmatched junction bases numbered 7, after V lost 2 bases and J lost 2 bases. CDR1 is SGHRS, CDR2 YFSETQ, per germline. This CDR3 contains 16 residues. Written as DNA, the CDR3 is TGCGCCAGCAGCTTTTGGGCGGGGGGATCCACAGATACGCAGTATTTT. Translated: CASSFWAGGSTDTQYF.